The TCR beta chain under discussion was sequenced for a study of shared clonotypes between healthy human individuals. Here immunoSEQ multiplex PCR was the method, and the copy in TCRdb shows in-frame clones only, minus some. The table records approximately 2,300,000 clones, about nine tenths of them present only once. Comment on this clone: Distinct nucleotide sequences in the sample also encode this CDR3.

This CDR3 region has 12 residues. V shed 1 base and J shed 4 bases, with 2 bases lying between them. Germline CDR1 reads SGHTA; CDR2 reads FQGNSA. The chain employs TRBV7-2 and TRBJ1-3; D gene uncertain. The TCR comes from a man younger than 35 in good health. Some clones in this sample may be carry-over from other donors' samples. Material for sequencing was naive CD4+ T cells from PBMCs. The sample's subset: CD45RA+ positively selected. CDR3 in DNA: TGTGCCAGCAGCTTAGTAGGAAACACCATATATTTT. Translated, it gives CASSLVGNTIYF.